These 11 T cell receptor beta chains share one sample of origin, sequenced in a study of blood T cell repertoires in COVID-19. Measured with immunoSEQ multiplex PCR; TCRdb has only the in-frame clones, and not every one. Of about 300,000 clones listed, roughly 90% are singletons. The sequenced sample was peripheral blood. These receptors were taken from a woman in her twenties or thirties with COVID-19, enrolled during active disease.

This rearrangement joins TRBV28 to TRBJ1-1; D possibly corresponds to TRBD1 (5 bases). Germline V gene lookup returns CDR1 MDHEN and CDR2 SYDVKM. This CDR3 has 17 residues. Trimming pared 3 bases from V and 0 bases from J, leaving 17 bases between. CDR3 in amino acids: CASSFGRVGPLNTEAFF. For the CDR3, the DNA is TGTGCCAGCAGTTTTGGCAGGGTCGGACCCTTGAACACTGAAGCTTTCTTT.

This clone was seen only once. The chain joins TRBV18 to TRBJ1-5; no clear D. The germline CDR1 and CDR2 sequences are KGHSH and LQKENI. This CDR3 is 14 amino acids long. Between the trimmed V and J ends, which lost 5 bases and 7 bases, there was a span of 15 bases. The CDR3 spells CASSAGITGQPQHF. As DNA, the CDR3 is TGTGCCAGCTCAGCGGGGATTACGGGACAGCCCCAGCATTTT.

V gene TRBV10-3 combines with J gene TRBJ1-1, with unresolved D. Trimming pared 6 bases from V and 2 bases from J, leaving 16 bases between. Germline V gives CDR1 ENHRY, CDR2 SYGVKD. The length of the CDR3 is 15 residues. The CDR3 reads CAISPAVLGNTEAFF. CDR3 bases: TGTGCCATCAGCCCCGCAGTACTGGGCAACACTGAAGCTTTCTTT.

The rearrangement uses TRBV28 and TRBJ2-1, with no clear D. V lost 2 bases and J 10 bases, leaving 12 bases between the germline ends. Germline CDR1 is MDHEN and CDR2 is SYDVKM. The CDR3 has 13 amino acids. CDR3 amino acids: CASSLRLRLEQFF. CDR3 DNA sequence: TGTGCCAGCAGTTTAAGACTGAGACTGGAGCAGTTCTTC.

The rearrangement uses TRBV6-4 and TRBJ2-7, with 11 positions matching TRBD1. V lost 10 bases to trimming and J lost 6 bases; unmatched junction nucleotides: 11. CDR1 is MRHNA, CDR2 SNTAGT, per germline. The CDR3 length is 14 residues. CDR3 protein: CATAGQGGIGEQYV. The DNA of the CDR3 is TGTGCCACCGCGGGACAGGGGGGTATTGGCGAGCAGTACGTC.

V gene TRBV12-3 or TRBV12-4 combines with J gene TRBJ1-1; 7 bases fit TRBD1. The CDR3 contains 13 residues. After removal of 5 bases from V and 8 bases from J, the junction contained 8 bases not matched to a gene. Here the CDR3 reads CASSGTAITEAFF. CDR3 sequence (DNA): TGTGCCAGCAGTGGGACAGCCATCACCGAAGCTTTCTTT.

This clone has just one count. The genes are TRBV3-1 (or the pseudogene TRBV3-2) and TRBJ1-1; no clear D. Trimming removed 5 bases from V and 1 base from J, with 11 bases in between. The germline gives CDR1 LGHDT, CDR2 YNNKEL (reference sequence). This CDR3 has 14 residues. As DNA, the CDR3 is TGTGCCAGCAGCAACGAGCCAGGGAACACTGAAGCTTTCTTT. Encoded protein: CASSNEPGNTEAFF.

The chain combines TRBV20-1 with TRBJ2-7, with a tentative D call TRBD2 (6 bases). Germline CDR1 DFQATT, CDR2 SNEGSKA (reference sequence). V was trimmed by 3 bases and J by 5 bases, leaving 8 bases between them. This CDR3 contains 11 residues. CDR3 bases: TGCAGTGCTAGTCGGGGGAACGAGCAGTACGTC. Translation: CSASRGNEQYV.

The rearrangement uses TRBV28 and TRBJ2-1, with 11 bases fitting TRBD2. Germline assignment: CDR1 MDHEN and CDR2 SYDVKM. The CDR3 has 15 residues. Trimming removed 6 bases from V and 5 bases from J; junction bases left unmatched: 6. CDR3 loop: CASRNSGGAHNEQFF. CDR3 in DNA: TGTGCCAGCAGGAATAGCGGGGGGGCCCACAATGAGCAGTTCTTC.

The gene calls are TRBV18 and TRBJ1-4; D is unresolved. Trimming shortened V by 3 bases and J by 0 bases, and 8 bases separated the two germline ends. This CDR3 comprises 15 residues. Germline CDR1 is KGHSH and CDR2 is LQKENI. In DNA, the CDR3 is TGTGCCAGCTCACCGAGGATTGCAACTAATGAAAAACTGTTTTTT. Protein sequence: CASSPRIATNEKLFF. The complete variable domain, with remaining parts taken from reference TRBV18 and TRBJ1-4, reads NAGVMQNPRHLVRRRGQEARLRCSPMKGHSHVYWYRQLPEEGLKFMVYLQKENIIDESGMPKERFSAEFPKEGPSILRIQQVVRGDSAAYFCASSPRIATNEKLFFGSGTQLSVL.

The CDR3 sequence: CASSSLNEKLFF. CDR3 in DNA: TGTGCCAGCAGCTCCTTAAATGAAAAACTGTTTTTT. The rearrangement links TRBV13 to TRBJ1-4; D gene ambiguous. This CDR3 has 12 residues. Trimming removed 4 bases at V and 5 bases at J, with 5 bases between. Germline values: CDR1 PRHDT, CDR2 FYEKMQ (reference sequence).